These T cell receptor beta chains were read from a single sample in a study of T-cell reconstitution after alpha-beta-depleted transplantation in children. TCRdb used MiXCR to reprocess the PCR reads, holding one entry per CDR3 protein. The sample has about 490,000 distinct CDR3 sequences; about 10% are singletons. Sequences were derived from PBMCs, sampled before TCRalphabeta/CD19-depleted stem cell transplant. The receptors derive from a child aged 2 to 10 with inherited bone marrow failure, due to receive a stem cell transplant. The CDR3 runs from the conserved cysteine through the conserved F or W. A D gene is named only where the DNA matches it firmly. Clone size is shown for a subset of rows, as once, few, many or a class of expanded clone.

clone size	D gene	V gene	J gene	CDR3 DNA	CDR3 protein
-	TRBD2	TRBV19	TRBJ2-2	TGTGCCAGTAGTAATCCGGCTAGCGGGAGGGCCGGGGAGCTGTTTTTT	CASSNPASGRAGELFF
-	-	TRBV27	TRBJ2-1	TGTGCCAGCAGCTCTTGGGACGGGAGACGAACCTACAATGAGCAGTTCTTC	CASSSWDGRRTYNEQFF
many	TRBD2	TRBV4-3	TRBJ2-1	TGCGCCAGCAGCCTCGGGGCTAGCGGGAGCAGTGAGCAGTTCTTC	CASSLGASGSSEQFF
few	-	TRBV2	TRBJ2-3	TGTGCCAGCAGTGGTTCTAGCACTACTAGCACAGATACGCAGTATTTT	CASSGSSTTSTDTQYF
many	TRBD2	TRBV20-1	TRBJ2-1	TGCAGTGCTAGAGAGCTAGCGGGAGGGTACAATGAGCAGTTCTTC	CSARELAGGYNEQFF
-	TRBD2	TRBV6-1	TRBJ2-2	TGTGCCAGCAGGCCTCTAGCGGGAGTAGCGAGCACCGGGGAGCTGTTTTTT	CASRPLAGVASTGELFF
-	-	TRBV23-1	TRBJ2-7	TGCGCCAGCAGGGCCCAGTGGATCTACGAGCAGTACTTC	CASRAQWIYEQYF
-	-	TRBV4-1	TRBJ2-1	TGCGCCAGCAGCCAAGTCCCCGCACCGGTAAAAACGGACCCTTACAATGAGCAGTTCTTC	CASSQVPAPVKTDPYNEQFF
few	TRBD2	TRBV4-2	TRBJ2-2	TGTGCCAGCAGCCGCGAGGGGCTAGCGGCCGGGGAGCTGTTTTTT	CASSREGLAAGELFF
many	-	TRBV3-1	TRBJ2-7	TGTGCCAGCAGCCAAGTCTGGGGGGAACGGGAGCAGTACTTC	CASSQVWGEREQYF
many	TRBD2	TRBV7-6	TRBJ2-7	TGTGCCAGCAGCCCTGGCGGGAGGGCCGACTACGAGCAGTACTTC	CASSPGGRADYEQYF
many	-	TRBV5-1	TRBJ2-5	TGCGCCAGCAGCTTGGCGATTGGTGGCGTGGAGACCCAGTACTTC	CASSLAIGGVETQYF
many	-	TRBV12-3/TRBV12-4	TRBJ1-2	TGTGCCAGCAGTCGGGAGGGGAACTATGGCTACACCTTC	CASSREGNYGYTF
-	-	TRBV7-9	TRBJ2-7	TGTGCCAGCAGCTTCGGGGGTTTATCCTACGAGCAGTACTTC	CASSFGGLSYEQYF
once	-	TRBV29-1	TRBJ2-1	TGCAGCGGGGAGGAGCACTCCTACAATGAGCAGTTCTTC	CSGEEHSYNEQFF
many	TRBD1	TRBV6-5	TRBJ2-2	TGTGCCAGCAGTTACTCCCGGGACAGGGTAATCGACACCGGGGAGCTGTTTTTT	CASSYSRDRVIDTGELFF
many	-	TRBV5-1	TRBJ2-5	TGCGCCAGCAGCTTGGCATCCGGACAGCAAGAGACCCAGTACTTC	CASSLASGQQETQYF
-	-	TRBV29-1	TRBJ2-7	TGCAGCGTTGAAGATGGGCATCCCGAGCAGTACTTC	CSVEDGHPEQYF
many	TRBD1	TRBV29-1	TRBJ2-7	TGCAGCGTTGATTCTGGGACAGACTACGAGCAGTACTTC	CSVDSGTDYEQYF
-	TRBD2	TRBV19	TRBJ2-1	TGTGCCAGTAGTATGGGTACCCTAGCGGGAGGGCAGTTCTTC	CASSMGTLAGGQFF
many	TRBD1	TRBV20-1	TRBJ2-7	TGCAGTGCGACCCAGGGACAGGGGCATTCCTACGAGCAGTACTTC	CSATQGQGHSYEQYF
-	TRBD2	TRBV27	TRBJ2-5	TGTGCCAGCAGTTTATCTCCGGGTAGCGGGAGTTACTGGGAGACCCAGTACTTC	CASSLSPGSGSYWETQYF
few	-	TRBV20-1	TRBJ2-7	TGCAGTGCTAGGCTTGATAGGGCCATCTACGAGCAGTACTTC	CSARLDRAIYEQYF
-	-	TRBV25-1	TRBJ1-1	TGTGCCAGCAGTGAGACCCCCGCAGGTCTGAACACTGAAGCTTTCTTT	CASSETPAGLNTEAFF
-	-	TRBV19	TRBJ2-2	TGTGCCAGTAGGGGGGTTATAGATCCCCAGCCCTTCGGGGAGCTGTTTTTT	CASRGVIDPQPFGELFF
many	-	TRBV29-1	TRBJ2-3	TGCAGCGTTGACCTAGCGCCTAGCACAGATACGCAGTATTTT	CSVDLAPSTDTQYF
many	-	TRBV30	TRBJ2-7	TGTGCCTGGAGCGACCGAGCCGGCGAGCAGTACTTC	CAWSDRAGEQYF
many	-	TRBV15	TRBJ1-4	TGTGCCACCAGCAGAGTTTCACGGGTGTCTACTAATGAAAAACTGTTTTTT	CATSRVSRVSTNEKLFF
many	TRBD1	TRBV3-1	TRBJ1-5	TGTGCCAGCAGCCAAGATTCGGGACAGGGGGCGCATCAGCCCCAGCATTTT	CASSQDSGQGAHQPQHF
many	TRBD2	TRBV15	TRBJ2-1	TGTGCCACCAGCAGGGCGCGGCGGGAGGGCCATGAGCAGTTCTTC	CATSRARREGHEQFF
many	-	TRBV7-2	TRBJ1-4	TGTGCCAGCAGCCCGGGGCAAGAAAAACTGTTTTTT	CASSPGQEKLFF
-	TRBD1	TRBV10-3	TRBJ2-6	TGTGCCATCAGCGCCGGGACAGGGAATTGGACTGGGGCCAACGTCCTGACTTTC	CAISAGTGNWTGANVLTF
many	-	TRBV4-1	TRBJ2-1	TGCGCCAGCAGCCGTAATATCCCTTTAGGAGATGAGCAGTTCTTC	CASSRNIPLGDEQFF
few	-	TRBV29-1	TRBJ2-3	TGCAGCGTTGAAACCGGGACGAGGGATACGCAGTATTTT	CSVETGTRDTQYF
many	TRBD2	TRBV15	TRBJ2-7	TGTGCCACCAGCAGAGATAGGGTAGCGGGAGAAGAGCAGTACTTC	CATSRDRVAGEEQYF
once	-	TRBV4-3	TRBJ2-1	TGCGCCAGCAGCCAAGCTTCGGGGGCGGGAGTCTACCTCAATGACCAGTTCTTC	CASSQASGAGVYLNDQFF
many	-	TRBV10-3	TRBJ1-1	TGTGCCATCAGGAGCCCGGGGACCACTGAAGCTTTCTTT	CAIRSPGTTEAFF
many	TRBD2	TRBV28	TRBJ2-4	TGTGCCAGCAGCCCCCGGCGGTGGGGGGGAAAAAACATTCAGTACTTC	CASSPRRWGGKNIQYF
many	-	TRBV9	TRBJ2-3	TGTGCCAGCAGCGTAGTTGACGGGGGCCCCCTGTATTTT	CASSVVDGGPLYF
-	TRBD1	TRBV29-1	TRBJ2-7	TGCAGCGCCGAGGGGACAGGGAGCTCCTACGAGCAGTACTTC	CSAEGTGSSYEQYF
-	TRBD2	TRBV5-1	TRBJ2-2	TGCGCCACCGAAGCGGGAGGAGGAACCGGGGAGCCGTTTTTT	CATEAGGGTGEPFF
-	TRBD1	TRBV10-3	TRBJ2-2	TGTGCCACTCTGGACAGGGGTCACCCCGGGGAGCTGTTTTTT	CATLDRGHPGELFF
many	-	TRBV20-1	TRBJ1-2	TGCAGTGCTAGAGATCGACCGTATGGCTACACCTTC	CSARDRPYGYTF
many	-	TRBV2	TRBJ2-1	TGTGCCAGCAGCCGGGACTCCTCACGAAATGAGCAGTTCTTC	CASSRDSSRNEQFF
few	TRBD1	TRBV20-1	TRBJ2-7	TGCAGTGCTAGAGTGCGTGACAGGGTAACCGAGCAGTACTTC	CSARVRDRVTEQYF
many	TRBD2	TRBV27	TRBJ2-7	TGTGCCAGCAGTGTGGGATACGGACTAGCGGGAGCCGAGCAGTACTTC	CASSVGYGLAGAEQYF
many	-	TRBV11-2	TRBJ2-3	TGTGCCAGCAGCTTAGAAGTACACCGAGGCGGCACAGATACGCAGTATTTT	CASSLEVHRGGTDTQYF
many	-	TRBV20-1	TRBJ2-7	TGCAGTGCTAGAGATCAGGCAGCCTACGAGCAGTACTTC	CSARDQAAYEQYF
few	-	TRBV15	TRBJ2-3	TGTGCCACCAGCAAGCACTCGGGAGATGGGGCAGATACGCAGTATTTT	CATSKHSGDGADTQYF
-	-	TRBV5-1	TRBJ1-2	TGCGCCAGCAGCCCGATTATTGGGGTGACCTATGGCTGCACCTTC	CASSPIIGVTYGCTF
many	TRBD2	TRBV27	TRBJ2-7	TGTGCCAGCAGTTTATTAGGTGGCGGGAGTGGATACGAGCAGTACTTC	CASSLLGGGSGYEQYF
many	-	TRBV12-3/TRBV12-4	TRBJ2-3	TGTGCCAGCAGTCCCTGGGTAAAGCAGTATTTT	CASSPWVKQYF
many	TRBD2	TRBV27	TRBJ2-7	TGTGCCAGCAGTTTATCCCCGGGAGGAGGGGACGAGCAGTACTTC	CASSLSPGGGDEQYF
many	-	TRBV6-2/TRBV6-3	TRBJ2-5	TGTGCCAGCAGCTCAGGGGGGTACGGGACCCAGTACTTC	CASSSGGYGTQYF
many	TRBD2	TRBV27	TRBJ2-2	TGTGCCAGCAATCGACTAGCGGCCCTCAGCGGGGAGCTGTTTTTT	CASNRLAALSGELFF
few	TRBD1	TRBV29-1	TRBJ2-3	TGCAGCGTGTGCCGGGGACAGCGCACAGATACGCAGTATTTT	CSVCRGQRTDTQYF
many	-	TRBV6-2/TRBV6-3	TRBJ2-1	TGTGCCAGCGCCCAGATTGGGGGAGATGAGCAGTTCTTC	CASAQIGGDEQFF
-	-	TRBV7-2	TRBJ2-3	TGTGCCAGCAGCTTTCAACCGGGAGGCACAGATACGCAGTATTTT	CASSFQPGGTDTQYF
many	TRBD1	TRBV7-2	TRBJ2-2	TGTGCCAGCAGCCCCGGGACAGGGGTCTGGAGCGGGGAGCTGTTTTTT	CASSPGTGVWSGELFF
-	TRBD2	TRBV19	TRBJ2-1	TGTGCCAGTAGTAACCTGAGGACTAGCGGGAGCGGGATAAGAAATGAGCAGTTCTTC	CASSNLRTSGSGIRNEQFF